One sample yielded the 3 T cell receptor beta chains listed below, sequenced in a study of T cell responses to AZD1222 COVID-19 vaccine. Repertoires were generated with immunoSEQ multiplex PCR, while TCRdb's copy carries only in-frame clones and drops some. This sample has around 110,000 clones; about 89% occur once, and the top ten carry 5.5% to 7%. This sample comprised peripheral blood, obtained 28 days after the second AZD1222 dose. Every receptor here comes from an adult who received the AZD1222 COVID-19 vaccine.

The CDR3 sequence: CASSPGTGGGHEQYF. CDR3 DNA sequence: TGTGCCAGCAGCCCCGGGACAGGGGGCGGGCACGAGCAGTACTTC. The rearrangement uses TRBV7-6 and TRBJ2-7; 12 bases map to TRBD1. Losses at the gene ends were 5 bases for V and 5 bases for J; bases not matched to a gene: 7. The V gene's germline CDR1 is SGHVS and CDR2 FNYEAQ. CDR3 length: 15 amino acids.

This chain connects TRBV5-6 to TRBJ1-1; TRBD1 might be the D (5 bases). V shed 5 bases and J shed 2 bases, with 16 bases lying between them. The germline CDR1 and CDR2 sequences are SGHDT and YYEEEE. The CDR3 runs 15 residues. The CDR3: CASRSLDKINTEAFF. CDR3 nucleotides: TGTGCCAGCAGGAGTCTGGACAAAATTAACACTGAAGCTTTCTTT.

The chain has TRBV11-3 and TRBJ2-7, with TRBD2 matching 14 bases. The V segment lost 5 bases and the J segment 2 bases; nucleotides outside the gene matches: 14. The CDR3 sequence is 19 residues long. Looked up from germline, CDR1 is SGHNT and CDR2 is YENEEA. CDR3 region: CASSPSPGTSGRRPYEQYF. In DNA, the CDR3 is TGTGCCAGCAGCCCCTCCCCAGGGACTAGCGGGAGACGGCCCTACGAGCAGTACTTC.